Each of the 27 T cell receptor beta chains below was sequenced from the same sample in a study of spatial heterogeneity in lung cancer. Study-wide results and caveats: Expanded alpha and beta TCR counts within tumors tracked tumor mutation counts.

No antigen is known for these receptors. MiXCR, run by TCRdb on the 5' RACE reads, gives a single entry per CDR3 protein. The data show 12,000 or so distinct CDR3 sequences, with about 14% seen just once and about 14% held by the top ten. As for time point: sample taken at primary tumor resection. The sample in question was lung tumor tissue, obtained at surgery. These receptors came from a male donor with early-stage non-small cell lung cancer.

The sample holds many counts of this clonotype. The chain is built from TRBV6-6 and TRBJ2-1; TRBD2 agrees at 10 bases. The CDR3 totals 13 residues. Germline CDR1 is MNHNY and CDR2 is SVGAGI (reference sequence). V lost 4 bases to trimming and J lost 15 bases; unmatched junction nucleotides: 9. The CDR3 is CASSLSLAGGWFF. In nucleotides, the CDR3 is TGTGCCAGCAGTTTGTCTTTAGCGGGAGGCTGGTTCTTC.

CDR3 loop: CASSLQGAILAKNIQYF. The CDR3 nucleotides are TGTGCCAGCAGTTTACAGGGGGCGATCCTAGCCAAAAACATTCAGTACTTC. The J gene is TRBJ2-4, the V gene TRBV2, with 9 bases identical to TRBD1. J was trimmed by 0 bases and V by 5 bases; bases with no gene match: 8. This CDR3 is built from 17 residues. Germline CDR1 and CDR2: SNHLY and FYNNEI.

This clonotype was found a few times. V and J are TRBV5-1 and TRBJ2-7; D is possibly TRBD1 or TRBD2 (5 bases each). CDR3 length: 14 residues. Germline CDR1 reads SGHRS; CDR2 reads YFSETQ. V was shortened by 4 bases and J by 2 bases, with 13 bases between the two germline ends. CDR3 in DNA: TGCGCCAGCAGCCTGGGCACGGGACCCTACGAGCAGTACTTC. Translated, it gives CASSLGTGPYEQYF.

This clonotype was counted many times. The chain is built from TRBV18 and TRBJ1-2; D may be TRBD1 (5 bases). Germline CDR1 KGHSH, CDR2 LQKENI. The V gene lost 2 bases and the J gene lost 7 bases, with 20 bases spanning the gap. The CDR3 spans 16 residues. The CDR3 DNA sequence: TGTGCCAGCTCACCAAGAGGGACGGCCGCCCCCGGTGGCTACACCTTC. As protein: CASSPRGTAAPGGYTF.

The table lists this clonotype with many counts. The CDR3 region is CASRPTGDSNQPQHF. In DNA, the CDR3 is TGTGCCAGCAGGCCCACAGGGGATAGCAATCAGCCCCAGCATTTT. The V call is TRBV6-1, the J call TRBJ1-5; 7 bases align to TRBD1. The CDR3 length is 15 residues. The germline CDR1 and CDR2 sequences are MNHNS and SASEGT. Trimming removed 6 bases from V and 0 bases from J; junction bases left unmatched: 5.

This clonotype is medium-sized within its sample. The chain carries TRBV3-1 and TRBJ2-7; TRBD2 matches 9 bases. This CDR3 has 14 amino acids. V gave up 4 bases and J gave up 0 bases; unmatched junction bases: 1. CDR1 and CDR2 from the germline V gene are LGHDT and YNNKEL (reference sequence). DNA for the CDR3: TGTGCCAGCAGCCGGACTAGCGCCTCCTACGAGCAGTACTTC. Translation: CASSRTSASYEQYF.

V and J are TRBV7-9 and TRBJ2-1; the D is unclear. Germline values: CDR1 SEHNR, CDR2 FQNEAQ (reference sequence). The CDR3 is made up of 12 amino acids. V was trimmed by 5 bases and J by 8 bases, leaving 10 bases between them. CDR3 protein: CASSAQRDEQFF. DNA for the CDR3: TGTGCCAGCAGCGCACAGCGTGATGAGCAGTTCTTC.

The rearrangement joins TRBV12-3 or TRBV12-4 to TRBJ2-7; D remains ambiguous. The CDR3 consists of 13 residues. Trimming stripped 3 bases from V and 2 bases from J, with 8 bases between. This CDR3 reads CASSLVLTYEQYF. For the CDR3, the DNA is TGTGCCAGCAGTTTGGTGCTAACCTACGAGCAGTACTTC.

This clonotype was picked up many times. The chain has TRBV3-1 and TRBJ2-7, with 13 bases fitting TRBD2. J was trimmed by 9 bases and V by 1 base; bases with no gene match: 6. The CDR3 sequence is 15 residues long. Germline V gives CDR1 LGHDT, CDR2 YNNKEL (reference sequence). The CDR3 protein is CASSQGTTSGRMQYF. In DNA form, the CDR3 reads TGTGCCAGCAGCCAAGGAACGACTAGCGGGAGGATGCAGTACTTC.

Ten or more counts support this clonotype. The rearrangement uses TRBV24-1 and TRBJ2-3; D may be TRBD1 (6 bases). The length of the CDR3 is 16 residues. Per the germline V gene, CDR1 is KGHDR and CDR2 is SFDVKD. V gave up 4 bases and J gave up 5 bases, with 18 bases separating them. The CDR3 DNA reads TGTGCCACCAGTGAGCCATCATCAGGGGTGGAAGATACGCAGTATTTT. This translates into CATSEPSSGVEDTQYF.

This clonotype was seen only a few times. The chain employs TRBV2 and TRBJ2-7; D call uncertain. V gave up 10 bases and J gave up 5 bases, with 9 bases separating them. The CDR3 loop spans 10 amino acids. The V gene's germline CDR1 is SNHLY and CDR2 FYNNEI. CDR3 sequence: CANRSNEQYF. DNA of the CDR3: TGTGCCAACCGGTCCAACGAGCAGTACTTC.

The genes are TRBV4-2 and TRBJ2-6; 7 bases line up with TRBD1. Germline CDR1 reads LGHNA; CDR2 reads YNFKEQ. V shed 1 base, J shed 0 bases, and the junction held 3 bases outside the gene matches. This CDR3 contains 17 residues. The CDR3: CASSQGDSHSGANVLTF. As DNA, the CDR3 is TGTGCCAGCAGCCAAGGGGACAGCCACTCTGGGGCCAACGTCCTGACTTTC.

The V and J genes are TRBV7-2 and TRBJ2-3; D possibly corresponds to TRBD2 (6 bases). The CDR3 extends over 15 amino acids. V dropped 6 bases and J dropped 5 bases, with 18 bases sitting between them. In germline, CDR1 is SGHTA, CDR2 FQGNSA. In DNA form, the CDR3 reads TGTGCCAGCAGTTTTCCAACCGGGGGTGGAGATACGCAGTATTTT. Residues: CASSFPTGGGDTQYF.

This clonotype has at least ten counts. This sequence joins TRBV6-2 or TRBV6-3 and TRBJ2-1; 10 bases line up with TRBD2. Trimming took 2 bases from V and 6 from J; bases not matched to a gene: 13. This CDR3 spans 18 amino acids. In germline, CDR1 is MNHEY, CDR2 SVGEGT. For the CDR3, the DNA is TGTGCCAGCAGTTACAAGCGGGGGGGCCTCTTATCGGCCAATGAGCAGTTCTTC. Translation: CASSYKRGGLLSANEQFF.

This clonotype came up many times. This chain connects TRBV28 to TRBJ2-7, with D possibly called TRBD1 or TRBD2 (6 bases each). Per the germline V gene, CDR1 is MDHEN and CDR2 is SYDVKM. This CDR3 spans 14 amino acids. V gave up 10 bases and J gave up 0 bases, with 16 bases separating them. In nucleotides, the CDR3 is TGTGCCACCAGGACGGGGGCCAGCTCCTACGAGCAGTACTTC. It yields the protein CATRTGASSYEQYF.

By share, this clonotype counts as medium-sized. The chain couples TRBV11-2 to TRBJ2-5; possible D gene TRBD2, 6 bases. Germline V gene sequence: CDR1 SGHAT, CDR2 FQNNGV. V lost 5 bases, J lost 4 bases, and 14 bases lay in between. The CDR3 length is 14 residues. The CDR3 nucleotides read TGTGCCAGCAGCCCAGGGACCGGGGGAGAGACCCAGTACTTC. Encoded protein: CASSPGTGGETQYF.

This clonotype was picked up many times. This chain links TRBV29-1 with TRBJ2-3; maybe TRBD1 (6 bases). V lost 3 bases and J 1 base, leaving 14 bases between the germline ends. The CDR3 is made up of 15 amino acids. Germline loops: CDR1 SQVTM, CDR2 ANQGSEA. Here the CDR3 DNA reads TGCAGCGTTGAGGACAGTCCCCGGGGCACAGATACGCAGTATTTT. This translates into CSVEDSPRGTDTQYF.

The chain employs TRBV5-4 and TRBJ2-1, with 7 bases that match TRBD2. Germline trimming cut 0 bases from V and 11 bases from J; bases unmatched to any gene: 11. The length of the CDR3 is 15 residues. Germline CDR1 and CDR2: SGHNT and YYREEE (reference sequence). The CDR3: CASSLEGGSSNKQFF. The CDR3 DNA follows: TGTGCCAGCAGCTTGGAGGGCGGGAGTTCGAATAAGCAGTTCTTC.

This clonotype was detected ten times or more. The chain recombines TRBV20-1 with TRBJ2-5; D not certain. V dropped 5 bases and J dropped 2 bases, with 3 bases sitting between them. This CDR3 has 10 amino acids. Germline V gene lookup returns CDR1 DFQATT and CDR2 SNEGSKA (reference sequence). CDR3 loop: CSAVQETQYF. Here the CDR3 DNA reads TGCAGTGCTGTACAAGAGACCCAGTACTTC.

This clonotype was seen many times. The V gene is TRBV24-1, the J gene TRBJ2-1, with TRBD2 matching over 13 bases. The CDR3 has 17 residues. The germline V gene has CDR1 KGHDR and CDR2 SFDVKD. The V gene end was trimmed by 2 bases and the J gene end by 2 bases; junction bases not matched to a gene: 2. The DNA of the CDR3 is TGTGCCACCAGTGATTCAACTAGCGGGGGGGCCTACAATGAGCAGTTCTTC. Translating gives CATSDSTSGGAYNEQFF.

This clonotype was observed at least ten times. V and J are TRBV7-2 and TRBJ1-1; TRBD1 matches 7 bases. The CDR3 has 14 amino acids. CDR1 and CDR2 from the germline V gene are SGHTA and FQGNSA. V shed 2 bases, J shed 8 bases, and the junction held 8 bases outside the gene matches. CDR3 residues: CASSLFGGDREAFF. The CDR3 DNA sequence: TGTGCCAGCAGCTTATTCGGGGGGGACAGAGAAGCTTTCTTT.

This clonotype has a count of ten or more. V and J are TRBV10-1 and TRBJ2-7, with 9 positions matching TRBD2. Germline CDR1 reads WNHNN; CDR2 reads SYGVQD (reference sequence). The CDR3 totals 15 residues. J was trimmed by 2 bases and V by 4 bases; bases with no gene match: 6. The CDR3 nucleotides read TGCGCCAGCAGTGGAACTAGCGGGCCACCCTACGAGCAGTACTTC. Its translation is CASSGTSGPPYEQYF.

The chain has TRBV27 and TRBJ2-7; D possibly matches TRBD1 or TRBD2 (5 bases each). The germline V and J ends were trimmed by 2 bases and 2 bases, with 13 bases remaining between them. CDR1 MNHEY and CDR2 SMNVEV come from the germline V gene (reference sequence). The CDR3 has 15 residues. Here the CDR3 reads CASSLGGTNTYEQYF. The DNA of the CDR3 is TGTGCCAGCAGTTTAGGGGGAACAAATACCTACGAGCAGTACTTC.

By share, this clonotype ranks as medium-sized (0.01 to 0.1%). The chain links TRBV6-2 or TRBV6-3 to TRBJ2-1, with 10 nucleotides matching TRBD1. Germline V gene data show CDR1 as MNHEY and CDR2 as SVGEGT. V lost 6 bases and J lost 9; bases outside the gene matches: 5. The CDR3 is made up of 13 amino acids. The CDR3 here is CASRSGQGSEQFF. As DNA, the CDR3 is TGTGCCAGCAGATCGGGACAGGGGAGTGAGCAGTTCTTC.

This clonotype was detected only a few times. This chain uses TRBV12-3 or TRBV12-4 with TRBJ1-2; the D is unclear. The V gene lost 4 bases and the J gene lost 2 bases, with 8 bases spanning the gap. CDR3 size: 13 residues. CDR3 bases: TGTGCCAGCAGTTCGACAAGGAACTATGGCTACACCTTC. Residues: CASSSTRNYGYTF.

The chain employs TRBV30 and TRBJ2-5, with D possibly TRBD1 on 6 matching bases. Germline V gene data show CDR1 as GTSNPN and CDR2 as SVGIG (reference sequence). V lost 0 bases to trimming and J lost 4 bases, with 18 bases between them. This CDR3 has 16 residues. CDR3 DNA: TGTGCCTGGAGTGTACCCCGGCAGGGGTTCGGAGAGACCCAGTACTTC. It codes for CAWSVPRQGFGETQYF.

By share, this clonotype counts as medium-sized. V and J are TRBV18 and TRBJ1-6; D is unresolved. Trimming took 3 bases from V and 9 from J, leaving 9 bases between them. Germline CDR1 is KGHSH and CDR2 is LQKENI. CDR3 length: 13 residues. CDR3 nucleotide sequence: TGTGCCAGCTCACCGTCCGAGGGTTCACCCCTCCACTTT. It yields the protein CASSPSEGSPLHF.